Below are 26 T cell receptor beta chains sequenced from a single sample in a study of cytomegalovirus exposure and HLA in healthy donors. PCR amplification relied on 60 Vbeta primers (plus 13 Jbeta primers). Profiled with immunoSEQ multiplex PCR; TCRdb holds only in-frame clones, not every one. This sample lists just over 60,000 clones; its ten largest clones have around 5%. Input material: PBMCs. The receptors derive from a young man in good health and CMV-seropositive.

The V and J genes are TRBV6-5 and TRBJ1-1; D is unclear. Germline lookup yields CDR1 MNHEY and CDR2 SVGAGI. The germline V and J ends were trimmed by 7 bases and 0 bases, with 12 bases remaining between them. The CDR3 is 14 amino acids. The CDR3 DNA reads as TGTGCCAGCAATCGCCGCGGGGTGAACACTGAAGCTTTCTTT. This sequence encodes CASNRRGVNTEAFF.

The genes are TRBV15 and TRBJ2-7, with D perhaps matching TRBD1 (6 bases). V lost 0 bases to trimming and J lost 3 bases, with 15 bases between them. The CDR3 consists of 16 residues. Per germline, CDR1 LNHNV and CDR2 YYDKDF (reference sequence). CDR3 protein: CATSRDRVKQGYEQYF. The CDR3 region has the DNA TGTGCCACCAGCAGAGATCGAGTTAAACAGGGCTACGAGCAGTACTTC.

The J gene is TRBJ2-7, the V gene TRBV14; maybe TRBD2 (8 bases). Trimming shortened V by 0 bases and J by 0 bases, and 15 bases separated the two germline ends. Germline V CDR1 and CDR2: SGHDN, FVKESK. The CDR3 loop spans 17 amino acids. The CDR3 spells CASSQDSGTAVSYEQYF. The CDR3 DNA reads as TGTGCCAGCAGCCAAGATAGCGGGACAGCAGTCTCCTACGAGCAGTACTTC.

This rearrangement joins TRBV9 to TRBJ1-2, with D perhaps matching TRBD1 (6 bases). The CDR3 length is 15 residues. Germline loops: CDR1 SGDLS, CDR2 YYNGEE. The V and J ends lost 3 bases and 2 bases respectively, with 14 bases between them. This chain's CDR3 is CASSGGGRGNYGYTF. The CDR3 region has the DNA TGTGCCAGCAGCGGTGGGGGCAGGGGAAACTATGGCTACACCTTC.

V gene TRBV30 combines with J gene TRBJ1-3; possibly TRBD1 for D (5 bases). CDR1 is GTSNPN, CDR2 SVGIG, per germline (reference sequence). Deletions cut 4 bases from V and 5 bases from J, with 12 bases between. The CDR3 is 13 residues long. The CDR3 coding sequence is TGTGCCTGGAACCGGGGGGAGAGAAACACCATATATTTT. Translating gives CAWNRGERNTIYF.

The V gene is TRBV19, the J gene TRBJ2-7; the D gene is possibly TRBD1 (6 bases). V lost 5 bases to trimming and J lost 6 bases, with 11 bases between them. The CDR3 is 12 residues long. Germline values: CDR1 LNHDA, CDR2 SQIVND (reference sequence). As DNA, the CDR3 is TGTGCCAGTAGTTACGTGGGGGCCGAGCAGTACTTC. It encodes CASSYVGAEQYF.

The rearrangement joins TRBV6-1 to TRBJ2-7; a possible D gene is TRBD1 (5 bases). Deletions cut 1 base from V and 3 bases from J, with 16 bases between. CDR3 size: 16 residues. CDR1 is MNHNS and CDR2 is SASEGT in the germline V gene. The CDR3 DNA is TGTGCCAGCAGTGAAGAAGGACACCTTCCTCACTACGAGCAGTACTTC. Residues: CASSEEGHLPHYEQYF.

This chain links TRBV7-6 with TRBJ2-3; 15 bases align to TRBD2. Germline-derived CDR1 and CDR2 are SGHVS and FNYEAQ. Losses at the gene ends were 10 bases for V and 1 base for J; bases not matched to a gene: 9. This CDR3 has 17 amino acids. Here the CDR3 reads CATGLAGGPGGTDTQYF. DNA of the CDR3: TGTGCCACCGGACTAGCGGGAGGGCCAGGCGGCACAGATACGCAGTATTTT.

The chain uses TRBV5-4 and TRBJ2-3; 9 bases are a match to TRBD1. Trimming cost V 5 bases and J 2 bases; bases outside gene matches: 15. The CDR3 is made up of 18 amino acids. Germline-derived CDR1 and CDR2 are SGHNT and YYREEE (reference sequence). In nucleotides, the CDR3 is TGTGCCAGCAGAAACAGGGGGCGGAGGATCCCAGCCACAGATACGCAGTATTTT. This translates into CASRNRGRRIPATDTQYF.

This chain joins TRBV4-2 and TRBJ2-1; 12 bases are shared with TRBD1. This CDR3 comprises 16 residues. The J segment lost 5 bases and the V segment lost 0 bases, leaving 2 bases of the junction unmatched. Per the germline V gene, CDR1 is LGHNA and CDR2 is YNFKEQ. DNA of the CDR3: TGTGCCAGCAGCCAAGATGGGACAGGGGGCGACAATGAGCAGTTCTTC. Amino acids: CASSQDGTGGDNEQFF.

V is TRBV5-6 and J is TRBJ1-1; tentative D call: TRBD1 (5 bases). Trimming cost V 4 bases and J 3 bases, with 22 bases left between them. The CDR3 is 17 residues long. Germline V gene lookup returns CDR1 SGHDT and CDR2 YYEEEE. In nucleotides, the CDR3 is TGTGCCAGCAGCCGACTACTTGGAGGGGCCGGGCACACTGAAGCTTTCTTT. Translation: CASSRLLGGAGHTEAFF.

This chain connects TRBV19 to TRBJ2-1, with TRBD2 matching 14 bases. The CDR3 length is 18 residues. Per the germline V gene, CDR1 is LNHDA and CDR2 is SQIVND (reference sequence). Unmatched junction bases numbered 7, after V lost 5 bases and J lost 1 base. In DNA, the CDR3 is TGTGCCAGTAGTTCACCCGGGACTAGCGGGAGTTCCTACAATGAGCAGTTCTTC. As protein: CASSSPGTSGSSYNEQFF.

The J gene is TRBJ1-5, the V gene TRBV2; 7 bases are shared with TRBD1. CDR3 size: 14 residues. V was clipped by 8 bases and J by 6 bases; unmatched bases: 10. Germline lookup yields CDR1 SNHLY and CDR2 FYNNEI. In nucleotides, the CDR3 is TGTGCCAGCTCCGACAGGGCGGGATCTCAGCCCCAGCATTTT. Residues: CASSDRAGSQPQHF.

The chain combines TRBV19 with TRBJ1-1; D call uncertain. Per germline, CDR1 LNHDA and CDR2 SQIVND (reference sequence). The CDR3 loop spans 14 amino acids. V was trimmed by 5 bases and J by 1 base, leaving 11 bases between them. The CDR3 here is CASSLRPWNTEAFF. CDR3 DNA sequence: TGTGCCAGTAGTTTGAGGCCTTGGAACACTGAAGCTTTCTTT.

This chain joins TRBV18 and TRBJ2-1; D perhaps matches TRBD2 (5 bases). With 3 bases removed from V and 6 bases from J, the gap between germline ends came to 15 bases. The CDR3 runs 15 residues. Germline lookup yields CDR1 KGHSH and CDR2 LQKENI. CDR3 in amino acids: CASSPGPQGSNEQFF. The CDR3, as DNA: TGTGCCAGCTCACCTGGGCCCCAAGGGAGCAATGAGCAGTTCTTC.

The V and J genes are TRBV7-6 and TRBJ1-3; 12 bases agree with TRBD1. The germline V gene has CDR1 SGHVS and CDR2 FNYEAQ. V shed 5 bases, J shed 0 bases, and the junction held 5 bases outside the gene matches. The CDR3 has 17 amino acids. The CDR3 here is CASSPGQGALSGNTIYF. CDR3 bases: TGTGCCAGCAGCCCGGGACAGGGGGCTCTCTCTGGAAACACCATATATTTT.

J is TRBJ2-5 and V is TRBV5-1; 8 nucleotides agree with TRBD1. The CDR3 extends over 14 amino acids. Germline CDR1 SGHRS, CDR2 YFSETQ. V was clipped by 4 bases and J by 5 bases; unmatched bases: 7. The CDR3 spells CASSKQGVEETQYF. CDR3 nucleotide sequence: TGCGCCAGCAGCAAACAGGGGGTAGAGGAGACCCAGTACTTC.

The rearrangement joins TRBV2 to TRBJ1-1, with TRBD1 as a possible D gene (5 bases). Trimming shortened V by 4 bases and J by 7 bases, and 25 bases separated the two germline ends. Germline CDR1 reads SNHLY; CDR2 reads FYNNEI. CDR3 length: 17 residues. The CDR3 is CASSVPTLGRDHFEAFF. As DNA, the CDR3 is TGTGCCAGCAGTGTACCCACGCTCGGCAGGGATCACTTTGAAGCTTTCTTT.

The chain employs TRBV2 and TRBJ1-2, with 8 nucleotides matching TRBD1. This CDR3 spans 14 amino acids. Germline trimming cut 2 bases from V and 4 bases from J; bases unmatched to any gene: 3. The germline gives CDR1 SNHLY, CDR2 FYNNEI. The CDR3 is CASSEQGAIYGYTF. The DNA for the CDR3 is TGTGCCAGCAGTGAACAGGGGGCGATCTATGGCTACACCTTC.

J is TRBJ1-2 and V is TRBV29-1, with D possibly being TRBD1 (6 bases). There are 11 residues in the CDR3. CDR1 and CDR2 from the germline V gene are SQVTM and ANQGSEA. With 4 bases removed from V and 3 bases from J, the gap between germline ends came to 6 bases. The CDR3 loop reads CSVAGDYGYTF. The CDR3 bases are TGCAGCGTTGCAGGGGACTATGGCTACACCTTC.

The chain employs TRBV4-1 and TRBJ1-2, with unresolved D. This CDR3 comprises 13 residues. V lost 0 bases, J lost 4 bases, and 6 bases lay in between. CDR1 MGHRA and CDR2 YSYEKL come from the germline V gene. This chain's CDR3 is CASSQDVFYGYTF. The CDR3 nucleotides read TGCGCCAGCAGCCAAGACGTCTTCTATGGCTACACCTTC.

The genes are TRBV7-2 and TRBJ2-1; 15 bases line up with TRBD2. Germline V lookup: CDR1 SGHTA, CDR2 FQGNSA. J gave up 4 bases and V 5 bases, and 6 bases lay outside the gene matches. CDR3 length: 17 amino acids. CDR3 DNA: TGTGCCAGCAGCAAGGGACTAGCGGGGGGTAATTACAATGAGCAGTTCTTC. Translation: CASSKGLAGGNYNEQFF. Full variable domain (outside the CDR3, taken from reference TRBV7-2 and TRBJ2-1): GAGVSQSPSNKVTEKGKDVELRCDPISGHTALYWYRQSLGQGLEFLIYFQGNSAPDKSGLPSDRFSAERTGGSVSTLTIQRTQQEDSAVYLCASSKGLAGGNYNEQFFGPGTRLTVL.

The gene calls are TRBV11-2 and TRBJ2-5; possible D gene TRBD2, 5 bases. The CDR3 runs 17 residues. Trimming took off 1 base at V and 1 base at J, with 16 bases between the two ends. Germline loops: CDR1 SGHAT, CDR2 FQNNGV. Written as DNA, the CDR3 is TGTGCCAGCAGCTTAGGAGGGCCAGGAGAGCTCCAAGAGACCCAGTACTTC. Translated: CASSLGGPGELQETQYF.

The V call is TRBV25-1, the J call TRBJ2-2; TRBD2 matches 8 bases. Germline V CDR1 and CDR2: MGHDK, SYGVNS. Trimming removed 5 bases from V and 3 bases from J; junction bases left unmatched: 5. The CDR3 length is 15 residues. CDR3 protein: CASSNYGGDTGELFF. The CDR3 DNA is TGTGCCAGCAGTAATTACGGGGGGGACACCGGGGAGCTGTTTTTT.

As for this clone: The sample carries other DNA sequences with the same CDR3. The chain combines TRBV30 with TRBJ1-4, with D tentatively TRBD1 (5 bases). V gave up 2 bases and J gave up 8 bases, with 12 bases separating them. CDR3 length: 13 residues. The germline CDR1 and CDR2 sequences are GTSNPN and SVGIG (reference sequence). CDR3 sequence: CAWSLGVREKLFF. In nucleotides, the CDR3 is TGTGCCTGGAGTCTAGGGGTCCGGGAAAAACTGTTTTTT.

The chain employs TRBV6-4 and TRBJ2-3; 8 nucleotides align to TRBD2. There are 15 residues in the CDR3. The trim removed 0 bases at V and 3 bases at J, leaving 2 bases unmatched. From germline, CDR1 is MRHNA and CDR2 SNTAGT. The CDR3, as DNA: TGTGCCAGCAGTGACTCCGGGGGGGCAACAGATACGCAGTATTTT. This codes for CASSDSGGATDTQYF.